Below, 14 T cell receptor beta chains from the same sample are listed, as sequenced in a study of Graves' ophthalmopathy and Graves' hyperthyroidism. RNA transcripts provided the template for amplifying TCR beta CDR3 regions. Amplification began with first-round RT-PCR using HTBI primers, then second-round multiplex PCR was performed. One entry per CDR3 protein results from TCRdb running MiXCR on the multiplex PCR reads. The sample consists of roughly 400,000 distinct CDR3 sequences, roughly 18% of them appearing once. Material for sequencing was peripheral blood. The receptors here all came from a woman aged 18-35 years with Graves' ophthalmopathy.

This clonotype has ten or more counts. The J gene is TRBJ1-5, the V gene TRBV2, with D possibly TRBD1 on 5 matching bases. Trimming left V 6 bases short and J 6 bases short, with 12 bases between. The CDR3 covers 13 residues. Germline V gene lookup returns CDR1 SNHLY and CDR2 FYNNEI. DNA of the CDR3: TGTGCCAGCAGCCAACAGGAGGGTCAGCCCCAGCATTTT. Protein: CASSQQEGQPQHF.

This clonotype appeared a few times. The chain links TRBV28 to TRBJ2-2, with TRBD2 identical over 13 bases. Germline V lookup: CDR1 MDHEN, CDR2 SYDVKM. The CDR3 covers 18 residues. Trimming removed 5 bases from V and 0 bases from J; junction bases left unmatched: 6. The chain's CDR3 is CASSKGLAGPANTGELFF. CDR3 in DNA: TGTGCCAGCAGTAAGGGACTAGCGGGACCCGCGAACACCGGGGAGCTGTTTTTT.

This clonotype was counted many times. This chain connects TRBV6-1 to TRBJ2-7; D possibly corresponds to TRBD1 (6 bases). Germline CDR1 MNHNS, CDR2 SASEGT. Deletions cut 6 bases from V and 1 base from J, with 16 bases between. The CDR3 length is 15 residues. CDR3 nucleotides: TGTGCCAGCAGACCTCCAGGGCAGGGGTCCTACGAGCAGTACTTC. Translating gives CASRPPGQGSYEQYF.

The chain couples TRBV4-3 to TRBJ2-2, with D possibly TRBD2 on 5 matching bases. The CDR3 length is 13 residues. Germline V lookup: CDR1 LGHNA, CDR2 YSLEER. Trimming stripped 5 bases from V and 3 bases from J, with 7 bases between. CDR3 protein: CASSGEYTGELFF. The CDR3 DNA reads TGCGCCAGCAGCGGGGAGTACACCGGGGAGCTGTTTTTT.

At least ten counts were recorded for this clonotype. CDR3 sequence (DNA): TGTGCCAGCAGTTCCCGACGGGATCAGGGAGGGGTACCACCCAGGGGCTACACCTTC. It encodes CASSSRRDQGGVPPRGYTF. The V call is TRBV28, the J call TRBJ1-2; the D gene is possibly TRBD1 (5 bases). The CDR3 spans 19 residues. CDR1 is MDHEN and CDR2 is SYDVKM in the germline V gene. Trimming took off 4 bases at V and 8 bases at J, with 32 bases between the two ends.

This clonotype is a singleton in its sample. V is TRBV20-1 and J is TRBJ2-5; 14 bases map to TRBD2. CDR1 DFQATT and CDR2 SNEGSKA come from the germline V gene (reference sequence). Germline trimming cut 5 bases from V and 3 bases from J; bases unmatched to any gene: 5. There are 15 residues in the CDR3. The CDR3 DNA follows: TGCAGTGCTGTCGGACTAGCGGGGGGCGAAGAGACCCAGTACTTC. Amino acid sequence: CSAVGLAGGEETQYF.

In its sample, this clonotype was seen many times. This chain links TRBV7-2 with TRBJ1-5; D gene uncertain. The CDR3 is 14 amino acids. Looked up from germline, CDR1 is SGHTA and CDR2 is FQGNSA. V lost 2 bases and J lost 9, with 14 bases in between. The CDR3 DNA reads TGTGCCAGCAGCTTACAGCCGCCCATCACGCCCCAGCATTTT. Its protein is CASSLQPPITPQHF.

This clonotype was seen at least ten times. The chain recombines TRBV12-3 or TRBV12-4 with TRBJ2-7, with D perhaps given as TRBD1 or TRBD2 (6 bases each). Trimming cost V 2 bases and J 3 bases, with 11 bases left between them. The CDR3 spans 14 residues. CDR3 sequence (DNA): TGTGCCAGCAGTTTATCCGGGGGCGTCTACGAGCAGTACTTC. Its translation is CASSLSGGVYEQYF.

A word on this clonotype: A much larger clone differs from this one at a single base, so this may be a read error. The genes are TRBV4-2 and TRBJ2-7; D gene ambiguous. V dropped 1 base and J dropped 3 bases, with 10 bases sitting between them. The CDR3 length is 14 residues. Germline CDR1 is LGHNA and CDR2 is YNFKEQ. DNA for the CDR3: TGTGCCAGCAGCCAAGGGAGCTGGAGCTACGAGCAGTACTTC. Translated, it gives CASSQGSWSYEQYF.

This clonotype has ten or more counts. This chain joins TRBV19 and TRBJ2-7; 10 bases line up with TRBD2. There are 14 residues in the CDR3. V shed 7 bases, J shed 2 bases, and the junction held 5 bases outside the gene matches. Germline V lookup: CDR1 LNHDA, CDR2 SQIVND (reference sequence). The CDR3 bases are TGTGCCAGTACTTCTAGCGGGGGAACCTACGAGCAGTACTTC. This sequence encodes CASTSSGGTYEQYF. The full variable domain, in which reference TRBV19 and TRBJ2-7 provide the parts outside the CDR3, is DGGITQSPKYLFRKEGQNVTLSCEQNLNHDAMYWYRQDPGQGLRLIYYSQIVNDFQKGDIAEGYSVSREKKESFPLTVTSAQKNPTAFYLCASTSSGGTYEQYFGPGTRLTVT.

This clonotype came up many times. For the CDR3, the DNA is TGCAGCGTTGAAGAACCCGTGGGGCGGGAGGGGGTCACCGGGGAGCTGTTTTTT. This gives the protein CSVEEPVGREGVTGELFF. The chain couples TRBV29-1 to TRBJ2-2; TRBD2 agrees at 9 bases. CDR3 length: 18 residues. Trimming took 0 bases from V and 4 from J; bases not matched to a gene: 12. CDR1 SQVTM and CDR2 ANQGSEA come from the germline V gene.

There are many counts of this clonotype. The rearrangement links TRBV6-2 or TRBV6-3 to TRBJ1-1, with 7 bases that match TRBD1. After removal of 7 bases from V and 2 bases from J, the junction contained 13 bases not matched to a gene. The CDR3 is 16 residues long. Germline V gives CDR1 MNHEY, CDR2 SVGEGT. Here the CDR3 reads CASTPGQKNSNTEAFF. Here the CDR3 DNA reads TGTGCCAGCACCCCGGGACAGAAGAACTCAAACACTGAAGCTTTCTTT.

This clonotype was counted at least ten times. The chain couples TRBV7-2 to TRBJ1-2; D is unresolved. Germline V gives CDR1 SGHTA, CDR2 FQGNSA. With 5 bases removed from V and 1 base from J, the gap between germline ends came to 14 bases. The CDR3 contains 15 residues. CDR3 protein: CASSRMDGFNYGYTF. CDR3 in DNA: TGTGCCAGCAGCCGAATGGACGGATTTAACTATGGCTACACCTTC.

The chain is built from TRBV19 and TRBJ2-4, with a weak D call TRBD2 (6 bases). The CDR3 extends over 19 amino acids. Trimming cost V 5 bases and J 0 bases, with 23 bases left between them. Per germline, CDR1 LNHDA and CDR2 SQIVND (reference sequence). CDR3 DNA: TGTGCCAGTAGTGAAATTGGGGGAGGTGGTAAGCTAGCCAAAAACATTCAGTACTTC. Its translation is CASSEIGGGGKLAKNIQYF.